Following are 4 T cell receptor beta chains from one sample sequenced in a study of post-analysis software for immune sequencing data. Study-level findings and limits: Controls showed lower frequencies than patients for roughly five TRBV segments, and TRBV5-6, TRBV5-1 and TRBV20-1 were among these.

The antigens for these receptors are not known. Unique-molecular-identifier-tagged TCR beta cDNA libraries were used. TCRdb itself ran the PCR reads through MiXCR, one entry per CDR3 protein. The sample carries about 770,000 distinct CDR3 sequences, approximately 44% recorded once. Sequencing was performed on blood. These TCRs come from a girl between 10 and 17 years old with multiple sclerosis.

The chain combines TRBV4-1 with TRBJ2-3, with 10 bases that match TRBD1. The CDR3 has 19 residues. Germline V lookup: CDR1 MGHRA, CDR2 YSYEKL. The V segment lost 7 bases and the J segment 0 bases; nucleotides outside the gene matches: 16. CDR3 DNA sequence: TGCGCCAGCAACCACCGGGACAGGGGTCTTCGAGGTAGCACAGATACGCAGTATTTT. This translates into CASNHRDRGLRGSTDTQYF.

In this sample, this clonotype turned up a few times. The chain recombines TRBV12-3 or TRBV12-4 with TRBJ1-4; D gene uncertain. V dropped 2 bases and J dropped 12 bases, with 13 bases sitting between them. The CDR3 runs 13 residues. DNA for the CDR3: TGTGCCAGCAGTTTAAAGAGCCGGGCGGAACTGTTTTTT. It specifies CASSLKSRAELFF.

The chain uses TRBV5-1 and TRBJ2-7, with 9 positions matching TRBD1. The CDR3 runs 14 residues. Germline V gene lookup returns CDR1 SGHRS and CDR2 YFSETQ. Trimming at V came to 3 bases and at J to 5 bases, leaving 6 bases not matched to a gene. The CDR3 loop reads CASSSWTGANEQYF. The CDR3 DNA is TGCGCCAGCAGCTCGTGGACAGGGGCGAACGAGCAGTACTTC.

This clonotype was observed a single time. The V and J genes are TRBV27 and TRBJ2-7; 8 bases match TRBD1. Germline loops: CDR1 MNHEY, CDR2 SMNVEV (reference sequence). The CDR3 runs to 15 residues. Losses at the gene ends were 5 bases for V and 3 bases for J; bases not matched to a gene: 9. CDR3 bases: TGTGCCAGCAGTCTCCAGGGGGCGCAGATCTACGAGCAGTACTTC. It yields the protein CASSLQGAQIYEQYF.